Here is one T cell receptor (beta chain) with its context. What it recognizes is unknown. This CDR3 contains 14 residues. The V gene end was trimmed by 6 bases and the J gene end by 5 bases; junction bases not matched to a gene: 11. Germline CDR1 and CDR2: SQVTM and ANQGSEA. The data were taken from a study of cytomegalovirus exposure and HLA in healthy donors. Study-wide points: A highly shared variant cluster was judged a likely technical artifact.

Primers included in the PCR were 60 Vbeta and 13 Jbeta primers. Per the original methods: Later analysis identified tens of millions of unique TCR beta chains, about 10 million shared. Libraries were prepared by immunoSEQ multiplex PCR; TCRdb keeps only in-frame clonotypes and omits some of them. D and trimming come from the DNA, and the V and J calls and clone size come from that table. The sample carries about 170,000 clones, 80% to 85% recorded once. J is TRBJ1-1 and V is TRBV29-1; TRBD1 matches 8 bases. Sequenced material: PBMCs. This receptor was identified in a boy younger than 10 in good health and CMV-seronegative. The CDR3 DNA reads as TGCAGCGTAAAAAAGACAGGGGCAGAGACTGAAGCTTTCTTT. Its protein product is CSVKKTGAETEAFF.